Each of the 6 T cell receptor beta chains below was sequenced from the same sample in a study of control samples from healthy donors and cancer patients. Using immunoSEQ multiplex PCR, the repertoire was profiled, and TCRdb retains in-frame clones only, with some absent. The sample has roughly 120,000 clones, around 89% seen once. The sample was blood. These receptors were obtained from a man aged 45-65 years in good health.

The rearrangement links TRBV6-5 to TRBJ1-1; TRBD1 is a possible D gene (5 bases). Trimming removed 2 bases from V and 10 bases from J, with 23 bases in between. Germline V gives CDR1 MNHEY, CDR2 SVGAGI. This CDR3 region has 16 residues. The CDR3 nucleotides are TGTGCCAGCAGTTACGGGTTGGGAAGAGGGGAAGTCTCAGCTTTCTTT. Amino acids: CASSYGLGRGEVSAFF.

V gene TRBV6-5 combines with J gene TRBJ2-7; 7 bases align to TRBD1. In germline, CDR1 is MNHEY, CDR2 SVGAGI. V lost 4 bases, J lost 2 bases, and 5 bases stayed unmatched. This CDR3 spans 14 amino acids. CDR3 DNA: TGTGCCAGCAGTTCCCCGGGACAGACCTACGAGCAGTACTTC. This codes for CASSSPGQTYEQYF.

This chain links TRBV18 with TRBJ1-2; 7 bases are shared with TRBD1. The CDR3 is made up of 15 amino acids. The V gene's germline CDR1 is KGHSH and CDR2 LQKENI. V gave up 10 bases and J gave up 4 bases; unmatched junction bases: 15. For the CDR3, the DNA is TGTGCCACCAAACCGCCGACAGGGTCGGGCTATGGCTACACCTTC. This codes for CATKPPTGSGYGYTF.

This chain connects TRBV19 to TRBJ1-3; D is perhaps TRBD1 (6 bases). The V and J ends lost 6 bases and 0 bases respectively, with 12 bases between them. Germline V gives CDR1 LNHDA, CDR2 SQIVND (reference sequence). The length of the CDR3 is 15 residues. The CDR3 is CASRPGHLSGNTIYF. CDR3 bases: TGTGCCAGTAGACCGGGACATCTCTCTGGAAACACCATATATTTT.

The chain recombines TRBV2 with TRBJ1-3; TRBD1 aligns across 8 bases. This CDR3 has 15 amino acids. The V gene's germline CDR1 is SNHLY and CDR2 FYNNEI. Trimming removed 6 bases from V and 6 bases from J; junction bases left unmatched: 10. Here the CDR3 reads CASSEQGVGPNTIYF. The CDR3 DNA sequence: TGTGCCAGCAGCGAACAGGGGGTGGGTCCAAACACCATATATTTT.

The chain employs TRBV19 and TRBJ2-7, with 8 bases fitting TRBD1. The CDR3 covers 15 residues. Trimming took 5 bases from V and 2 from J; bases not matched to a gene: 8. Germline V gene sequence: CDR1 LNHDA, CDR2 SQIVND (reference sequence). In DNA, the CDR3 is TGTGCCAGTAGTCCCTCGGCGACAGGGGCCTACGAGCAGTACTTC. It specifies CASSPSATGAYEQYF.